The 23 T cell receptor beta chains below all came from one sample that was sequenced in a study of shared clonotypes between healthy human individuals. TCRdb's table, derived via immunoSEQ multiplex PCR, lists solely in-frame clones and lacks some. This sample carries a few hundred thousand clones, roughly 95% of them seen once, and the ten largest clones take 0.095% to 0.12%. Naive CD8 cells lacked CD45RO and underwent positive selection for CCR7, leaving out terminally differentiated effector memory CD45RA+ cells. Specimen: naive CD8+ T cells sorted from blood. Receptors originate from a woman aged 25 to 45 in good health.

The rearrangement links TRBV7-6 to TRBJ2-1, with TRBD2 identical over 13 bases. Germline CDR1 and CDR2: SGHVS and FNYEAQ. V lost 5 bases, J lost 8 bases, and 9 bases stayed unmatched. The CDR3 runs to 16 residues. The CDR3 sequence: CASSPRLAGGVHEQFF. DNA for the CDR3: TGTGCCAGCAGCCCCAGACTAGCGGGAGGAGTCCATGAGCAGTTCTTC.

J is TRBJ2-1 and V is TRBV7-8; D is unclear. In germline, CDR1 is SGHVS, CDR2 FQNEAQ. The V end was cut by 0 bases, the J end by 4 bases, with 4 bases between. This CDR3 is built from 13 residues. CDR3: CASSLAKYNEQFF. CDR3 nucleotides: TGTGCCAGCAGCTTAGCGAAATACAATGAGCAGTTCTTC.

The chain uses TRBV6-5 and TRBJ2-5, with 9 bases that match TRBD2. Germline values: CDR1 MNHEY, CDR2 SVGAGI. The V segment lost 2 bases and the J segment 4 bases; nucleotides outside the gene matches: 8. The CDR3 is 16 residues long. The CDR3 bases are TGTGCCAGCAGTTACGGGGCGGGAGGGCCGATAGAGACCCAGTACTTC. Translation gives CASSYGAGGPIETQYF.

The chain carries TRBV6-7 and TRBJ2-1, with 11 nucleotides matching TRBD2. TRBV6-7 belongs to the ORF category, with a function that is uncertain. V lost 5 bases to trimming and J lost 0 bases; unmatched junction nucleotides: 12. This CDR3 is 19 amino acids long. This chain's CDR3 is CASSPEGTSGSCSYNEQFF. In nucleotides, the CDR3 is TGTGCCAGCAGTCCCGAGGGGACTAGCGGTTCCTGCTCCTACAATGAGCAGTTCTTC.

This rearrangement joins TRBV28 to TRBJ1-5; TRBD1 might be the D (6 bases). The CDR3 covers 14 residues. CDR1 and CDR2 (germline): MDHEN, SYDVKM. Between the trimmed V and J ends, which lost 4 bases and 0 bases, there was a span of 7 bases. The CDR3 DNA is TGTGCCAGCAGTTGGGACATTAGCAATCAGCCCCAGCATTTT. This encodes CASSWDISNQPQHF. The full variable domain, completed using reference TRBV28 and TRBJ1-5, is DVKVTQSSRYLVKRTGEKVFLECVQDMDHENMFWYRQDPGLGLRLIYFSYDVKMKEKGDIPEGYSVSREKKERFSLILESASTNQTSMYLCASSWDISNQPQHFGDGTRLSIL.

CDR3 bases: TGCAGCGTTACCACAGGGGACAAATACAATGAGCAGTTCTTC. It translates to CSVTTGDKYNEQFF. The chain employs TRBV29-1 and TRBJ2-1; TRBD1 aligns across 7 bases. The trim removed 5 bases at V and 4 bases at J, leaving 8 bases unmatched. The CDR3 loop spans 14 amino acids. Per the germline V gene, CDR1 is SQVTM and CDR2 is ANQGSEA.

The V and J genes are TRBV7-6 and TRBJ2-7, with 7 bases aligning to TRBD1. This CDR3 spans 14 amino acids. With V trimmed by 2 bases and J by 3 bases, 4 bases remained unmatched. Germline V gives CDR1 SGHVS, CDR2 FNYEAQ. CDR3 residues: CASSLSPGGYEQYF. The DNA for the CDR3 is TGTGCCAGCAGCTTAAGTCCAGGGGGCTACGAGCAGTACTTC.

The rearrangement uses TRBV4-2 and TRBJ1-5; no definite D call. Trimming took off 0 bases at V and 3 bases at J, with 9 bases between the two ends. Germline values: CDR1 LGHNA, CDR2 YNFKEQ. CDR3 length: 15 amino acids. The CDR3 region has the DNA TGTGCCAGCAGCCAAGAGGAGGCCGCCAATCAGCCCCAGCATTTT. Protein: CASSQEEAANQPQHF.

V usage is TRBV28 and J usage is TRBJ2-7; D perhaps matches TRBD2 (5 bases). Germline assignment: CDR1 MDHEN and CDR2 SYDVKM. Trimming stripped 5 bases from V and 4 bases from J, with 21 bases between. This CDR3 spans 16 amino acids. The DNA of the CDR3 is TGTGCCAGCAGTCCCTTGTCTCCGGGGAAGTTGTACGAGCAGTACTTC. Translating gives CASSPLSPGKLYEQYF.

This chain uses TRBV6-5 with TRBJ1-4; no clear D. This CDR3 is built from 13 residues. Germline CDR1 reads MNHEY; CDR2 reads SVGAGI. The germline V and J ends were trimmed by 8 bases and 7 bases, with 14 bases remaining between them. This chain's CDR3 is CASGLNRGEKLFF. The CDR3 bases are TGTGCCAGCGGGTTGAACCGGGGTGAAAAACTGTTTTTT.

The chain couples TRBV15 to TRBJ1-4, with 7 bases that match TRBD1. The CDR3 spans 15 residues. V shed 5 bases, J shed 4 bases, and the junction held 7 bases outside the gene matches. Germline CDR1 LNHNV, CDR2 YYDKDF (reference sequence). This chain's CDR3 is CATSETGEYNEKLFF. CDR3 nucleotides: TGTGCCACCAGCGAAACAGGGGAATATAATGAAAAACTGTTTTTT.

This chain connects TRBV27 to TRBJ2-7; D is undetermined. The V and J ends lost 0 bases and 5 bases respectively, with 5 bases between them. CDR1 and CDR2 from the germline V gene are MNHEY and SMNVEV (reference sequence). The CDR3 covers 12 residues. This CDR3 is CASSLSGDEQYF. CDR3 bases: TGTGCCAGCAGTTTATCTGGCGACGAGCAGTACTTC.

This clone was observed once. This sample includes further DNA sequences coding for the same CDR3. The J gene is TRBJ2-7, the V gene TRBV28, with a possible D match to TRBD1 (6 bases). Per the germline V gene, CDR1 is MDHEN and CDR2 is SYDVKM. The CDR3 totals 11 residues. V lost 8 bases and J lost 4, with 9 bases in between. In DNA form, the CDR3 reads TGTGCCAGCCGCAGGGGTTACGAGCAGTACTTC. Amino acids: CASRRGYEQYF.

The gene calls are TRBV27 and TRBJ2-2; no reliable D call. Trimming pared 0 bases from V and 8 bases from J, leaving 10 bases between. In germline, CDR1 is MNHEY, CDR2 SMNVEV (reference sequence). This CDR3 is built from 14 residues. The CDR3 region has the DNA TGTGCCAGCAGTTTATCCCTCCGGCTGGGGGAGCTGTTTTTT. It codes for CASSLSLRLGELFF.

The J gene is TRBJ1-2, the V gene TRBV6-6; D gene uncertain. This CDR3 has 15 amino acids. CDR1 and CDR2 (germline): MNHNY, SVGAGI (reference sequence). V gave up 0 bases and J gave up 5 bases, with 13 bases separating them. The CDR3 here is CASSYSVAEAYGYTF. Written as DNA, the CDR3 is TGTGCCAGCAGTTACTCGGTGGCAGAAGCTTATGGCTACACCTTC.

This chain connects TRBV28 to TRBJ2-5; D might be TRBD2 (6 bases). The CDR3 spans 16 residues. The V and J ends lost 3 bases and 0 bases respectively, with 14 bases between them. Germline CDR1 reads MDHEN; CDR2 reads SYDVKM. The CDR3 loop is CASSLGLRYHQETQYF. CDR3 nucleotide sequence: TGTGCCAGCAGTTTGGGACTGCGCTATCACCAAGAGACCCAGTACTTC.

With regard to this clone: Other DNA sequences in this specimen translate into the identical CDR3. This sequence joins TRBV13 and TRBJ2-7; no clear D gene. CDR3 length: 13 amino acids. Trimming pared 3 bases from V and 0 bases from J, leaving 6 bases between. Germline-derived CDR1 and CDR2 are PRHDT and FYEKMQ (reference sequence). The CDR3 nucleotides read TGTGCCAGCAGCTTGGCTAGCTCCTACGAGCAGTACTTC. This sequence encodes CASSLASSYEQYF.

In DNA, the CDR3 is TGTGCCAGCAGCCCCGAACAGGGCTTCCAAGAGACCCAGTACTTC. It yields the protein CASSPEQGFQETQYF. The chain carries TRBV13 and TRBJ2-5; perhaps TRBD1 as D (6 bases). Germline CDR1 is PRHDT and CDR2 is FYEKMQ (reference sequence). Trimming stripped 5 bases from V and 1 base from J, with 14 bases between. The CDR3 spans 15 residues.

This rearrangement joins TRBV13 to TRBJ2-7, with D maybe TRBD1 (5 bases). Germline V gene lookup returns CDR1 PRHDT and CDR2 FYEKMQ (reference sequence). The V end was cut by 4 bases, the J end by 2 bases, with 12 bases between. This CDR3 has 14 residues. The CDR3 loop is CASSSQGLTYEQYF. The CDR3 DNA reads TGTGCCAGCAGCTCTCAGGGTCTGACCTACGAGCAGTACTTC.

This chain links TRBV4-1 with TRBJ2-1; TRBD1 might be the D (6 bases). Trimming removed 6 bases from V and 0 bases from J, with 27 bases in between. The CDR3 totals 20 residues. Per germline, CDR1 MGHRA and CDR2 YSYEKL. The CDR3 DNA is TGCGCCAGCAGTCAAACAGGGACAAATAATCCAGCGAGCTCCTACAATGAGCAGTTCTTC. It translates to CASSQTGTNNPASSYNEQFF.

The chain links TRBV19 to TRBJ2-1; D unclear. The germline V gene has CDR1 LNHDA and CDR2 SQIVND (reference sequence). This CDR3 spans 14 amino acids. The V end lost 5 bases, the J end lost 4 bases, and 12 bases lay between the germline ends. The CDR3 sequence is CASSSPPPYNEQFF. The CDR3 nucleotides read TGTGCCAGTAGTTCTCCCCCCCCGTACAATGAGCAGTTCTTC.

This chain connects TRBV2 to TRBJ2-7, with unresolved D. Germline V gene lookup returns CDR1 SNHLY and CDR2 FYNNEI. The CDR3 sequence is 16 residues long. Trimming cost V 0 bases and J 2 bases, with 14 bases left between them. The CDR3 is CASSEALTGNTYEQYF. In DNA, the CDR3 is TGTGCCAGCAGTGAAGCACTAACTGGGAATACCTACGAGCAGTACTTC.

The V gene is TRBV28, the J gene TRBJ2-7, with D possibly TRBD1 on 6 matching bases. The germline V gene encodes CDR1 MDHEN and CDR2 SYDVKM. The V and J ends lost 5 bases and 4 bases respectively, with 15 bases between them. The CDR3 is 14 amino acids. This CDR3 is CASSPDGTPYEQYF. The CDR3 DNA reads as TGTGCCAGCAGTCCCGATGGGACACCTTACGAGCAGTACTTC.